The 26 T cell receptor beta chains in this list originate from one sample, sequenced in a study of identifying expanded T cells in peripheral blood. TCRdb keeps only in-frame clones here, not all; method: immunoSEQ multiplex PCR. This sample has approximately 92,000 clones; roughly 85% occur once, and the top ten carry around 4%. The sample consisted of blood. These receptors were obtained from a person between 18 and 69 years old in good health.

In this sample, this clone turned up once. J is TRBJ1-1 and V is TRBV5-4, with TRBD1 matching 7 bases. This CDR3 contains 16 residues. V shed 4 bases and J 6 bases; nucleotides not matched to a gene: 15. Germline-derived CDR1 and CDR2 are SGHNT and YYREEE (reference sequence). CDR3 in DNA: TGTGCCAGCAGCCCTCTGAACAGGGGTGGAGAACCTGAAGCTTTCTTT. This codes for CASSPLNRGGEPEAFF. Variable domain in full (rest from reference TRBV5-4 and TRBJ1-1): ETGVTQSPTHLIKTRGQQVTLRCSSQSGHNTVSWYQQALGQGPQFIFQYYREEENGRGNFPPRFSGLQFPNYSSELNVNALELDDSALYLCASSPLNRGGEPEAFFGQGTRLTVV.

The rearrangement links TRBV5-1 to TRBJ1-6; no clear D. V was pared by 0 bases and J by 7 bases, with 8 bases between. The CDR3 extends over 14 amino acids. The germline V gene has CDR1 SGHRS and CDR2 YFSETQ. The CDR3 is CASSLVGGNSPLHF. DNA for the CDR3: TGCGCCAGCAGCTTGGTGGGTGGAAATTCACCCCTCCACTTT.

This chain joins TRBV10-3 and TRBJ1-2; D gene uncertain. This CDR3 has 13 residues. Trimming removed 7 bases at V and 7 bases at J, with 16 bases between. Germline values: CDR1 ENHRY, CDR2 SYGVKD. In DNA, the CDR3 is TGTGCCATCAACACACCTATGGAGGCTGGCTACACCTTC. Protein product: CAINTPMEAGYTF.

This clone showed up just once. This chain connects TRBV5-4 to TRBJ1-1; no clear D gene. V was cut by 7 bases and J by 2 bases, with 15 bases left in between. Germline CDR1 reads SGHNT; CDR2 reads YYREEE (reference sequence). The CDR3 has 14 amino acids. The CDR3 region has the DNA TGTGCCAGCGCCTCTAGGCAGACTAACACTGAAGCTTTCTTT. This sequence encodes CASASRQTNTEAFF.

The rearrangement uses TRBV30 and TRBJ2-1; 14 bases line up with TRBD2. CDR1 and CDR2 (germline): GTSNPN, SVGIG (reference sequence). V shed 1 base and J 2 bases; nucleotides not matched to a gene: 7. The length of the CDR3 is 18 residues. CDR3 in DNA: TGTGCCTGGAGTGGGGATACGGGACTAGCGGGGGCCTACAATGAGCAGTTCTTC. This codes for CAWSGDTGLAGAYNEQFF. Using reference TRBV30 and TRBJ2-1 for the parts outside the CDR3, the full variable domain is SQTIHQWPATLVQPVGSPLSLECTVEGTSNPNLYWYRQAAGRGLQLLFYSVGIGQISSEVPQNLSASRPQDRQFILSSKKLLLSDSGFYLCAWSGDTGLAGAYNEQFFGPGTRLTVL.

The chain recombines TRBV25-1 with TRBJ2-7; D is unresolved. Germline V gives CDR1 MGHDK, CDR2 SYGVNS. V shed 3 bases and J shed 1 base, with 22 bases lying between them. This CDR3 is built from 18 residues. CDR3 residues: CASSDTLFSADWSYEQYF. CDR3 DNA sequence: TGTGCCAGCAGTGATACTTTATTTTCTGCCGACTGGTCCTACGAGCAGTACTTC.

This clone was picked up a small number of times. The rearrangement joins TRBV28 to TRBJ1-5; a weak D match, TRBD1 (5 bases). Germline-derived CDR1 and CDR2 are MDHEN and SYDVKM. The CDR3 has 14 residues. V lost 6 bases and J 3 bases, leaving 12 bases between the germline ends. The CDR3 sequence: CASSDQGYNQPQHF. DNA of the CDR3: TGTGCCAGCAGCGATCAGGGATACAATCAGCCCCAGCATTTT.

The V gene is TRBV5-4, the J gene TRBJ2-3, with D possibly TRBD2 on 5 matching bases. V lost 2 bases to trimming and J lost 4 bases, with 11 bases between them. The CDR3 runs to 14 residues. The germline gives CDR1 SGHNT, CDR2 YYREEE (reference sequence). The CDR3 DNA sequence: TGTGCCAGCAGCTTCTTTACTAGTGCAGATACGCAGTATTTT. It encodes CASSFFTSADTQYF.

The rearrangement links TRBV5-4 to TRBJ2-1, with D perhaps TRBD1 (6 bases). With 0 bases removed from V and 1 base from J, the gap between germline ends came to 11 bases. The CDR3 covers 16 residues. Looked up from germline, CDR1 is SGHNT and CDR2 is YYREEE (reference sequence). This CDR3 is CASSLGSGQSYNEQFF. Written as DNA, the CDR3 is TGTGCCAGCAGCTTGGGGAGCGGACAGTCCTACAATGAGCAGTTCTTC.

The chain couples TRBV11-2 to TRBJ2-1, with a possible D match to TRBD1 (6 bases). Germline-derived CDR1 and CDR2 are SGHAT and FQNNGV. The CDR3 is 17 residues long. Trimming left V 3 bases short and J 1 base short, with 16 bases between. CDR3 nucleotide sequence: TGTGCCAGCAGCTTCCCCCGAGGGACAAAGTCCTACAATGAGCAGTTCTTC. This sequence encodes CASSFPRGTKSYNEQFF.

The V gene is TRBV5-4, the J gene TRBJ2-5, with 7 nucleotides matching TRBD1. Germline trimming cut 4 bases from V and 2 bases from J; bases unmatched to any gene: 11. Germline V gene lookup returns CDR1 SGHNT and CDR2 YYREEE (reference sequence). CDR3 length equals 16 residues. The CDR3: CASSPFEGTVQETQYF. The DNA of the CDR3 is TGTGCCAGCAGCCCCTTCGAGGGGACAGTTCAAGAGACCCAGTACTTC. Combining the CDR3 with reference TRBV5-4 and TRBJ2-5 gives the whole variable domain ETGVTQSPTHLIKTRGQQVTLRCSSQSGHNTVSWYQQALGQGPQFIFQYYREEENGRGNFPPRFSGLQFPNYSSELNVNALELDDSALYLCASSPFEGTVQETQYFGPGTRLLVL.

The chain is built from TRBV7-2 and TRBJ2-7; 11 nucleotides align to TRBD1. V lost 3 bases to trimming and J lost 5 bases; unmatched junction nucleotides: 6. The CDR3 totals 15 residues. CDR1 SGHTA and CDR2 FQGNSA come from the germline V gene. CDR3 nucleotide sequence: TGTGCCAGCAGCTTCACAGGACAGGGGGCCCACGAGCAGTACTTC. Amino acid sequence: CASSFTGQGAHEQYF.

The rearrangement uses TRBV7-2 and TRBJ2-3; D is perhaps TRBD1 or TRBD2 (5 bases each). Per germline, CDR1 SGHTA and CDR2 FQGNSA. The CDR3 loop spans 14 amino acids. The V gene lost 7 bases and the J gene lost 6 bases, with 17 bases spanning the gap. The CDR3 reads CASKGTAARDTQYF. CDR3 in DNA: TGTGCCAGCAAGGGGACGGCCGCTCGGGATACGCAGTATTTT.

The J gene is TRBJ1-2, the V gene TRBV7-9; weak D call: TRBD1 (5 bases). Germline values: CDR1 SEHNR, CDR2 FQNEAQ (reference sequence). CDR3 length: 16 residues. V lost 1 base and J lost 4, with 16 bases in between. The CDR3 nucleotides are TGTGCCAGCAGCTTAGAAGGGGCCAGGTCTGGCTATGGCTACACCTTC. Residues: CASSLEGARSGYGYTF.

The CDR3 loop reads CASSWDDTQYF. As DNA, the CDR3 is TGTGCCAGCAGTTGGGATGATACGCAGTATTTT. The chain has TRBV7-8 and TRBJ2-3; no firm D call. Trimming cost V 6 bases and J 6 bases, with 7 bases left between them. Germline values: CDR1 SGHVS, CDR2 FQNEAQ. The CDR3 loop spans 11 amino acids.

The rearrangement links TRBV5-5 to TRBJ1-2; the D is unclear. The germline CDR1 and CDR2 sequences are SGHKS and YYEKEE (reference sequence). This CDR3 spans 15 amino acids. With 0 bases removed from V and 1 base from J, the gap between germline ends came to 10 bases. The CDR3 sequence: CASSLAGGSNYGYTF. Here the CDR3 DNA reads TGTGCCAGCAGCTTGGCGGGAGGGAGTAACTATGGCTACACCTTC.

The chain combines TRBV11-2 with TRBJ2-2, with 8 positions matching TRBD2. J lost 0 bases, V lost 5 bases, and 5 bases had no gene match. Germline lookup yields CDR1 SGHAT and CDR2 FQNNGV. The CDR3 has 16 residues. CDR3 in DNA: TGTGCCAGCAGCCCCGGGGGGGCCTCGAACACCGGGGAGCTGTTTTTT. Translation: CASSPGGASNTGELFF.

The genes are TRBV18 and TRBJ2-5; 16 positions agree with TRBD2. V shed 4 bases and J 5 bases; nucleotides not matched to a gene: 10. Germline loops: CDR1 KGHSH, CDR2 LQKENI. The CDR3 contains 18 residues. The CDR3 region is CASSHDGTSGGALETQYF. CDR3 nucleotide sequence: TGTGCCAGCTCACATGACGGGACTAGCGGGGGGGCCCTCGAGACCCAGTACTTC.

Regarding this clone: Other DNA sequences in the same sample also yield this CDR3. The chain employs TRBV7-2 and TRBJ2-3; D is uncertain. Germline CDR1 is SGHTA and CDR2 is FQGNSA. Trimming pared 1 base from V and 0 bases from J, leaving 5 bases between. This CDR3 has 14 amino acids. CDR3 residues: CASSLGASTDTQYF. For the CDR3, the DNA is TGTGCCAGCAGCTTAGGGGCCAGCACAGATACGCAGTATTTT.

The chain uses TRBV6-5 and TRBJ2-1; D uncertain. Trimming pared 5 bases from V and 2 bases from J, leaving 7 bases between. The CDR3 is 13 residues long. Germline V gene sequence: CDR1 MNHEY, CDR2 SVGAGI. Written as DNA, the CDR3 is TGTGCCAGCAGTCCGACCCCCTACAATGAGCAGTTCTTC. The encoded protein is CASSPTPYNEQFF.

The CDR3: CAISESAIFGRTYEQYF. The DNA for the CDR3 is TGTGCCATCAGTGAGTCGGCTATTTTCGGCAGGACCTACGAGCAGTACTTC. V gene TRBV10-3 combines with J gene TRBJ2-7; D is uncertain. The V gene lost 0 bases and the J gene lost 2 bases, with 17 bases spanning the gap. CDR1 and CDR2 (germline): ENHRY, SYGVKD. This CDR3 comprises 17 residues.

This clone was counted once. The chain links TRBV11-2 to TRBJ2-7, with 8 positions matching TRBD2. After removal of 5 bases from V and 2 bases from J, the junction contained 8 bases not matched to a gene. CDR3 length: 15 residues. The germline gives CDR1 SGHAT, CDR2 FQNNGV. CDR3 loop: CASSEGSGGTYEQYF. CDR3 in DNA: TGTGCCAGCAGCGAGGGGTCGGGGGGGACCTACGAGCAGTACTTC.

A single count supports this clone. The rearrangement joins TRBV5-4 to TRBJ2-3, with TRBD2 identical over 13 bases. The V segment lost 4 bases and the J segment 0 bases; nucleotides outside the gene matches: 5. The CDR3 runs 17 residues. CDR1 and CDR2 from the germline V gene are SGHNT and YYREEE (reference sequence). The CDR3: CASSPGLAGTSTDTQYF. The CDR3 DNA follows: TGTGCCAGCAGCCCGGGACTAGCGGGGACTAGCACAGATACGCAGTATTTT.

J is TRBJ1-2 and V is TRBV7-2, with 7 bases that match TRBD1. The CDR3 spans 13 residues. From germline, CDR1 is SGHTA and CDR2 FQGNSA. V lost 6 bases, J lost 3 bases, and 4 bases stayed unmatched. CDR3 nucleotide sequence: TGTGCCAGCAGACCCAGGGGGTACTATGGCTACACCTTC. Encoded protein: CASRPRGYYGYTF.

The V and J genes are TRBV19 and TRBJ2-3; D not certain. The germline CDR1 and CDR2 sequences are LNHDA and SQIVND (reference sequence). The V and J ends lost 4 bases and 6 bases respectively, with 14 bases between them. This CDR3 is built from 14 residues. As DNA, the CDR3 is TGTGCCAGTAGTAGGGATCAGGCCATTGATACGCAGTATTTT. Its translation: CASSRDQAIDTQYF.

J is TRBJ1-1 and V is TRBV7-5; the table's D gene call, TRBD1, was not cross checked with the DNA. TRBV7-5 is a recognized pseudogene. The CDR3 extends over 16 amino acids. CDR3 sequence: CARSLGGGTGYTEAFF. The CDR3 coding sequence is TGTGCCAGAAGCTTAGGGGGGGGGACAGGGTACACTGAAGCTTTCTTT.